One sample yielded the 2 T cell receptor beta chains listed below, sequenced in a study of Graves' ophthalmopathy and Graves' hyperthyroidism. Investigators amplified TCR beta CDR3 regions from RNA transcripts. Second-round multiplex PCR came after a first-round RT-PCR that employed HTBI primers. A single record per CDR3 protein comes from TCRdb applying MiXCR to the multiplex PCR reads. The sample shows 600,000 to 650,000 distinct CDR3 sequences, around a fifth of them seen only once. Sequencing was carried out using peripheral blood. Every receptor here comes from a woman between 18 and 30 years old with stable Graves' hyperthyroidism. Some clones in this sample may be carry-over from other donors' samples.

This clonotype appeared once. A junction end diverges from the germline sequence, so it may reflect a read error. The rearrangement joins TRBV7-8 to TRBJ2-7, with D possibly being TRBD1 or TRBD2 (5 bases each). The V gene's germline CDR1 is SGHVS and CDR2 FQNEAQ. The CDR3 totals 14 residues. The CDR3 reads CASSSEGTPPEQYF. In DNA form, the CDR3 reads TGCGCCAGCAGCTCAGAAGGGACCCCGCCCGAGCAGTACTTC.

This clonotype appeared many times. The chain is built from TRBV12-3 or TRBV12-4 and TRBJ1-3; D remains unclear. The CDR3 runs 15 residues. Trimming cost V 7 bases and J 1 base, with 14 bases left between them. CDR3 residues: CASTSQRGSGNTIYF. The DNA of the CDR3 is TGTGCCAGCACCTCCCAGAGAGGGTCTGGAAACACCATATATTTT.